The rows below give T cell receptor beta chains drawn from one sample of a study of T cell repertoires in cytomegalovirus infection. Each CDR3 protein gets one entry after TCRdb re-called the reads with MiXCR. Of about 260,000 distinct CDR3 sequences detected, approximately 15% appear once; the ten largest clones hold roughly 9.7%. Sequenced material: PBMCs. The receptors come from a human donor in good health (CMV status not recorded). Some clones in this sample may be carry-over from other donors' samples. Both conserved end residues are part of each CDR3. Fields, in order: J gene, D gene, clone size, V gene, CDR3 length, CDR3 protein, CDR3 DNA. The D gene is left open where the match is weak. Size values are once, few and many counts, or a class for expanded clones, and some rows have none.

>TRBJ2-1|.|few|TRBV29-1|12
CSVVIRDTGEFF
TGCAGCGTTGTAATCCGGGACACCGGTGAGTTCTTC
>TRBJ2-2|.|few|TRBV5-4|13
CASSTGPTGELFF
TGTGCCAGCAGCACCGGACCCACCGGGGAGCTGTTTTTT
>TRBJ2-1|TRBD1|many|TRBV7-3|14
CASSPQDRNNEQFF
TGTGCCAGCAGCCCTCAGGACAGGAACAATGAGCAGTTCTTC
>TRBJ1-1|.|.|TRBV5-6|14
CASSPVGAYTEAFF
TGTGCCAGCAGCCCTGTGGGCGCGTACACTGAAGCTTTCTTT
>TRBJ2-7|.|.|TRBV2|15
CASSEAKARGNEQYF
TGTGCCAGCAGTGAAGCGAAGGCCCGGGGGAACGAGCAGTACTTC
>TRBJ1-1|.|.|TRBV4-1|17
CASSQDRSGGIGTEAFF
TGCGCCAGCAGCCAAGATCGTTCGGGAGGGATCGGCACTGAAGCTTTCTTT
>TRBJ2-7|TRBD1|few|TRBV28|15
CASSFPGRGRYEQYF
TGTGCCAGCAGTTTTCCCGGCAGGGGGAGATACGAGCAGTACTTC
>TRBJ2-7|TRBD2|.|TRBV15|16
CATSSDLAGDYYEQYF
TGTGCCACCAGCAGTGACCTAGCGGGCGATTACTACGAGCAGTACTTC
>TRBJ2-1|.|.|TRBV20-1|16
CSARDGGKSSYNEQFF
TGCAGTGCCCGAGACGGTGGTAAAAGCTCCTACAATGAGCAGTTCTTC
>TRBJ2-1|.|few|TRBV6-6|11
CASREGFEQFF
TGTGCCAGCAGAGAGGGGTTCGAGCAGTTCTTC
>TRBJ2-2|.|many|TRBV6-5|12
CASSYDGGELFF
TGTGCCAGCAGTTACGACGGCGGGGAGCTGTTTTTT
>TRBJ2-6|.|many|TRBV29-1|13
CSVASFGANVLTF
TGCAGCGTTGCCAGCTTTGGGGCCAACGTCCTGACTTTC
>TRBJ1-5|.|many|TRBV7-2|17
CASSLSGTTYSNQPQHF
TGTGCCAGCAGCCTCTCCGGGACAACGTATAGCAATCAGCCCCAGCATTTT
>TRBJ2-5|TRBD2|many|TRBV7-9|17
CASSRGLAGDRSETQYF
TGTGCCAGCAGCCGCGGACTAGCGGGAGATCGGTCAGAGACCCAGTACTTC
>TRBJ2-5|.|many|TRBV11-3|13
CASSLDLGQTQYF
TGTGCCAGCAGCTTAGATCTCGGGCAGACCCAGTACTTC
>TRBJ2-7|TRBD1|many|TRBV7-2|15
CASSPLTGSSYEQYF
TGTGCCAGCAGCCCGCTGACAGGGAGCTCCTACGAGCAGTACTTC
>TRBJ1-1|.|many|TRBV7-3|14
CASSLTGGDTEAFF
TGTGCCAGCAGCTTAACCGGGGGAGATACTGAAGCTTTCTTT
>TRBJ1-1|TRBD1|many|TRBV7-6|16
CASSNPTGAPDTEAFF
TGTGCCAGCAGCAACCCGACAGGGGCCCCGGACACTGAAGCTTTCTTT
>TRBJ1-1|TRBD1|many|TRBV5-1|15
CASSFLTGPNTEAFF
TGCGCCAGCAGCTTTTTGACAGGGCCCAACACTGAAGCTTTCTTT
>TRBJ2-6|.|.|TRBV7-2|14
CASLPRPGANVLTF
TGTGCCAGCCTGCCCCGGCCTGGGGCCAACGTCCTGACTTTC
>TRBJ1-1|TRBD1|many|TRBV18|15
CASTPRTGGDTEAFF
TGTGCCAGCACACCCCGGACAGGGGGGGACACTGAAGCTTTCTTT
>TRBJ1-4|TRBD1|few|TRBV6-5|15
CASSSLTGSQKKLFF
TGTGCCAGCAGCTCCCTGACAGGGAGTCAAAAAAAACTGTTTTTT
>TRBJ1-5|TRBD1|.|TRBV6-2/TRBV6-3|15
CASSLPGQGNQPQHF
TGTGCCAGCAGTCTTCCGGGACAGGGCAATCAGCCCCAGCATTTT
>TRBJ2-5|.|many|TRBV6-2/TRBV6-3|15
CASSSGHSDQETQYF
TGTGCCAGCAGTTCGGGACACTCAGATCAAGAGACCCAGTACTTC
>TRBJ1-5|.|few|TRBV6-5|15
CASSPEGLNNQPQHF
TGTGCCAGCAGTCCAGAAGGACTGAACAATCAGCCCCAGCATTTT
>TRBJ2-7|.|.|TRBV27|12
CASSFNIYEQYF
TGTGCCAGCAGTTTCAACATCTACGAGCAGTACTTC
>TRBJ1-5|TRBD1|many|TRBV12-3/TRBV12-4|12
CASRTGDQPQHF
TGTGCCAGCAGAACAGGGGATCAGCCCCAGCATTTT